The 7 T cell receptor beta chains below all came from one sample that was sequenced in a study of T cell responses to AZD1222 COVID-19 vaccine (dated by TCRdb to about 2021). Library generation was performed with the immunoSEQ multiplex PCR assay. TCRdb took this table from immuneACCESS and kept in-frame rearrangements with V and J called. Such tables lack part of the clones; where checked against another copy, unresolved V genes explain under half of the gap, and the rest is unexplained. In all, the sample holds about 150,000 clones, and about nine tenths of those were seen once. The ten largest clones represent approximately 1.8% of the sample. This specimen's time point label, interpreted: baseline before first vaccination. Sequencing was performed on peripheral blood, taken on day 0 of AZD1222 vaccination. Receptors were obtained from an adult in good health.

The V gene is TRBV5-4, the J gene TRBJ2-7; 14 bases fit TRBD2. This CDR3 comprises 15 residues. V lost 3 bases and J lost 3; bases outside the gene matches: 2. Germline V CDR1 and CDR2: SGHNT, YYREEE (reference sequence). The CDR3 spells CASSSGTSGSYEQYF. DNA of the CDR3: TGTGCCAGCAGCTCTGGGACTAGCGGGAGCTACGAGCAGTACTTC.

CDR3 coding DNA: TGTGTTACAGAGGCGAAACCCCAAAACGCGATCTATGAGCAGTTCTTC. Translating gives CVTEAKPQNAIYEQFF. J is TRBJ2-1 and V is TRBV27; D uncertain. Per the germline V gene, CDR1 is MNHEY and CDR2 is SMNVEV (reference sequence). This CDR3 region has 16 residues.

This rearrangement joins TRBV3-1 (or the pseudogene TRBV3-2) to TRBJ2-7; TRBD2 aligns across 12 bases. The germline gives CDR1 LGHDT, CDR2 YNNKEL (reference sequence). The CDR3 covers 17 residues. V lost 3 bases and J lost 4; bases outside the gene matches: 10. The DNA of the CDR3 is TGTGCCAGCAGCCAGATTCGGCCTAGCGGGAGGGGGTACGAGCAGTACTTC. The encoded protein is CASSQIRPSGRGYEQYF.

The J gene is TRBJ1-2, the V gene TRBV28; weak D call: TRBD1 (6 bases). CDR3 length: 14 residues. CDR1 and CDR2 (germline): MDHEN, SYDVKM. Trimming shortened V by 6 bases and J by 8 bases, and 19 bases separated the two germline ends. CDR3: CASSRRQVGRGYTF. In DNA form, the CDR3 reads TGTGCCAGCAGCCGCCGACAGGTTGGGAGAGGCTACACCTTC.

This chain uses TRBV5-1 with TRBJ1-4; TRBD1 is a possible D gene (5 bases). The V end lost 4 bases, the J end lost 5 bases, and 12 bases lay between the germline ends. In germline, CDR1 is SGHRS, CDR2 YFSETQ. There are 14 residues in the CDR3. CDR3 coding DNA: TGCGCCAGCAGCCTACGGGGGGAAAATGAAAAACTGTTTTTT. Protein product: CASSLRGENEKLFF. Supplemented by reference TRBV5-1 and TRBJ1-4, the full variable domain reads KAGVTQTPRYLIKTRGQQVTLSCSPISGHRSVSWYQQTPGQGLQFLFEYFSETQRNKGNFPGRFSGRQFSNSRSEMNVSTLELGDSALYLCASSLRGENEKLFFGSGTQLSVL.

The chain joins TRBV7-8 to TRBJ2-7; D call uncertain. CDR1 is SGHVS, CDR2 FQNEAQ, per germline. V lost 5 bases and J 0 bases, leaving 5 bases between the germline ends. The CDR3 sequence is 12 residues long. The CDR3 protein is CASSRYSYEQYF. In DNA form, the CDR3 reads TGTGCCAGCAGCCGCTACTCCTACGAGCAGTACTTC. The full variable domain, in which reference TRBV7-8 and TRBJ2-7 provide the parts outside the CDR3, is GAGVSQSPRYKVAKRGQDVALRCDPISGHVSLFWYQQALGQGPEFLTYFQNEAQLDKSGLPSDRFFAERPEGSVSTLKIQRTQQEDSAVYLCASSRYSYEQYFGPGTRLTVT.

The CDR3 bases are TGTGCCAGCAGTTTCTCCCCAATGGAGTCTGGAAACACCATATATTTT. It specifies CASSFSPMESGNTIYF. J is TRBJ1-3 and V is TRBV28, with D uncertain. Germline V gives CDR1 MDHEN, CDR2 SYDVKM. This CDR3 comprises 16 residues. Trimming stripped 3 bases from V and 1 base from J, with 13 bases between.